The 2 T cell receptor beta chains below all came from one sample that was sequenced in a study of blood T cell repertoires in COVID-19. Sequencing used immunoSEQ multiplex PCR; TCRdb keeps in-frame clones, though not all of them. The sample includes tens of thousands of clones, about 80% of them seen just once. The sample taken for sequencing was peripheral blood. These TCRs come from a woman older than 75 with acute or convalescent COVID-19.

The rearrangement links TRBV11-2 to TRBJ1-3, with D perhaps TRBD1 (5 bases). Trimming cost V 3 bases and J 0 bases, with 9 bases left between them. The CDR3 sequence is 15 residues long. CDR1 SGHAT and CDR2 FQNNGV come from the germline V gene. CDR3 region: CASSFQGHSGNTIYF. The CDR3 DNA follows: TGTGCCAGCAGCTTTCAAGGACACTCTGGAAACACCATATATTTT.

The chain combines TRBV19 with TRBJ2-2; 10 nucleotides match TRBD2. Trimming cost V 3 bases and J 5 bases; bases outside gene matches: 9. Germline V CDR1 and CDR2: LNHDA, SQIVND (reference sequence). The CDR3 is 17 amino acids. The CDR3 loop reads CASSMSSGRVYTGELFF. CDR3 DNA sequence: TGTGCCAGTAGTATGTCGAGCGGGAGGGTTTATACCGGGGAGCTGTTTTTT.